This is a list of T cell receptor beta chains from one sample in a study of metastatic and nonmetastatic thyroid tumors. Through MiXCR, TCRdb re-clonotyped the PCR reads. This table has some 17,000 clones, about 25% appearing once. What was sequenced was adjacent normal tissue. Every receptor here comes from a female donor with papillary thyroid cancer or a benign thyroid nodule (not recorded which). Some clones in this sample may be carry-over from other donors' samples. Both conserved end residues are part of each CDR3. A D gene is named only where the DNA matches it firmly. The listing skips clone size in some rows; elsewhere it reads once, few, many or a size class.

abundance: few
j_gene: TRBJ2-7
v_gene: TRBV30
d_gene: .
CDR3aa: CAWSGQGEDEQYF
CDR3nt: TGTGCCTGGAGTGGTCAGGGGGAGGACGAGCAGTACTTC

abundance: .
j_gene: TRBJ2-2
v_gene: TRBV20-1
d_gene: .
CDR3aa: CSAGRAGELFF
CDR3nt: TGCAGTGCTGGACGAGCCGGGGAGCTGTTTTTT

abundance: .
j_gene: TRBJ2-1
v_gene: TRBV6-1
d_gene: .
CDR3aa: CASMGTSSYNEQFF
CDR3nt: TGTGCCAGCATGGGCACGAGCTCCTACAATGAGCAGTTCTTC

abundance: few
j_gene: TRBJ2-7
v_gene: TRBV2
d_gene: .
CDR3aa: CASSETYEQYF
CDR3nt: TGTGCCAGCAGTGAAACGTACGAGCAGTACTTC

abundance: few
j_gene: TRBJ2-7
v_gene: TRBV2
d_gene: .
CDR3aa: CASGQNRGGEQYF
CDR3nt: TGTGCCAGCGGACAAAATCGAGGCGGCGAGCAGTACTTC

abundance: few
j_gene: TRBJ2-1
v_gene: TRBV6-6
d_gene: TRBD1
CDR3aa: CASSYSMGTGGGEQFF
CDR3nt: TGTGCCAGCAGTTACTCGATGGGGACAGGGGGTGGTGAGCAGTTCTTC

abundance: many
j_gene: TRBJ2-7
v_gene: TRBV27
d_gene: .
CDR3aa: CASRRRGYEQYF
CDR3nt: TGTGCCAGCAGACGCAGGGGTTACGAGCAGTACTTC

abundance: medium-sized
j_gene: TRBJ2-3
v_gene: TRBV15
d_gene: .
CDR3aa: CATSRGADTQYF
CDR3nt: TGTGCCACCAGCAGAGGGGCAGATACGCAGTATTTT

abundance: few
j_gene: TRBJ1-2
v_gene: TRBV28
d_gene: .
CDR3aa: CASSFGNYGYTF
CDR3nt: TGTGCCAGCAGTTTTGGTAACTATGGCTACACCTTC

abundance: medium-sized
j_gene: TRBJ2-1
v_gene: TRBV7-9
d_gene: .
CDR3aa: CASSLERVEQFF
CDR3nt: TGTGCCAGCAGCTTAGAAAGGGTCGAGCAGTTCTTC

abundance: few
j_gene: TRBJ2-6
v_gene: TRBV6-1
d_gene: .
CDR3aa: CASRAGWSGANVLTF
CDR3nt: TGTGCCAGCAGGGCAGGGTGGTCTGGGGCCAACGTCCTGACTTTC

abundance: .
j_gene: TRBJ1-1
v_gene: TRBV7-2
d_gene: TRBD1
CDR3aa: CASSLVNRGNTEAFF
CDR3nt: TGTGCCAGCAGCTTAGTTAACAGGGGAAACACTGAAGCTTTCTTT

abundance: few
j_gene: TRBJ2-1
v_gene: TRBV5-1
d_gene: .
CDR3aa: CASTPVGTYASYNEQFF
CDR3nt: TGCGCCAGCACCCCGGTGGGTACCTACGCCTCCTACAATGAGCAGTTCTTC

abundance: few
j_gene: TRBJ2-7
v_gene: TRBV10-3
d_gene: TRBD2
CDR3aa: CAISEGTTYEQYF
CDR3nt: TGTGCCATCAGTGAGGGGACTACCTACGAGCAGTACTTC

abundance: medium-sized
j_gene: TRBJ1-2
v_gene: TRBV29-1
d_gene: .
CDR3aa: CSGLEDYGYTF
CDR3nt: TGCAGCGGCCTGGAGGACTATGGCTACACCTTC

abundance: .
j_gene: TRBJ1-2
v_gene: TRBV20-1
d_gene: .
CDR3aa: CSARDRSYGYTF
CDR3nt: TGCAGTGCTAGAGATCGCAGCTATGGCTACACCTTC

abundance: .
j_gene: TRBJ2-7
v_gene: TRBV6-1
d_gene: TRBD1
CDR3aa: CASRPGQGFHEQYF
CDR3nt: TGTGCCAGCAGGCCGGGACAGGGGTTCCACGAGCAGTACTTC

abundance: medium-sized
j_gene: TRBJ1-1
v_gene: TRBV30
d_gene: .
CDR3aa: CAWTPMDRRNTEAFF
CDR3nt: TGTGCCTGGACCCCTATGGACAGACGGAACACTGAAGCTTTCTTT

abundance: .
j_gene: TRBJ1-2
v_gene: TRBV28
d_gene: TRBD1
CDR3aa: CASEGGLYGYTF
CDR3nt: TGTGCCAGCGAAGGGGGCCTCTATGGCTACACCTTC

abundance: few
j_gene: TRBJ2-7
v_gene: TRBV25-1
d_gene: .
CDR3aa: CASSDSLGRTQPYEQYF
CDR3nt: TGTGCCAGCAGTGATAGTCTTGGGCGAACCCAGCCCTACGAGCAGTACTTC

abundance: .
j_gene: TRBJ1-5
v_gene: TRBV20-1
d_gene: .
CDR3aa: CSASDGGWQPQHF
CDR3nt: TGCAGTGCTAGTGATGGGGGCTGGCAGCCCCAGCATTTT

abundance: .
j_gene: TRBJ1-5
v_gene: TRBV4-1
d_gene: .
CDR3aa: CASSQVSGQLSNQPQHF
CDR3nt: TGCGCCAGCAGCCAAGTTTCCGGACAGTTAAGCAATCAGCCCCAGCATTTT

abundance: .
j_gene: TRBJ1-1
v_gene: TRBV28
d_gene: TRBD1
CDR3aa: CASSSPLYLYRDRGRGTEAFF
CDR3nt: TGTGCCAGCAGTTCTCCACTGTACCTGTACCGGGACAGGGGGCGCGGGACTGAAGCTTTCTTT